The text below deals with one T cell receptor beta chain. Its antigen is currently unknown. This specimen belongs to a study of T cell repertoires in cytomegalovirus infection. Study at large: Researchers turned to recently identified HLA-C-restricted CMV epitopes as well as well-studied HLA-B-restricted ones. Findings of the study overall: There were HLA-C-restricted CMV-specific TCR beta clonotypes dominating the ex vivo response.

Germline V lookup: CDR1 MGHRA, CDR2 YSYEKL. This CDR3 spans 15 amino acids. V lost 4 bases to trimming and J lost 7 bases; unmatched junction nucleotides: 13. One entry per CDR3 protein results from TCRdb running MiXCR on the reads. The table includes approximately 590,000 distinct CDR3 sequences, approximately 40% detected once. The sequenced sample was cultured PBMCs, obtained from culture after CMV antigen stimulation. This clonotype originated in a human donor in good health (CMV status not recorded). Some clones in this sample may be carry-over from other donors' samples. The chain employs TRBV4-1 and TRBJ2-7; 7 positions agree with TRBD1. The CDR3 here is CASSLGTVPLGEQYF. The CDR3 nucleotides are TGCGCCAGCAGCCTCGGGACAGTCCCTCTGGGGGAGCAGTACTTC.